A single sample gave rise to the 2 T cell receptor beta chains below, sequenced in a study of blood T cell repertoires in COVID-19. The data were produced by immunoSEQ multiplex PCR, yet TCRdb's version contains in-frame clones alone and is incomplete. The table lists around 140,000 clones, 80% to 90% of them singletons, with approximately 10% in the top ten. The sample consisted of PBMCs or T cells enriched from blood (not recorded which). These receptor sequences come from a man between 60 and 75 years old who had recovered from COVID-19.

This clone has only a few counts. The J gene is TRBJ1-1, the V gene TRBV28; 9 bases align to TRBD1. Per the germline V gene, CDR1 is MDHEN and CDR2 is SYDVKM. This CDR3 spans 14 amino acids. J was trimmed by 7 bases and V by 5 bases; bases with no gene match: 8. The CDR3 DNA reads TGTGCCAGCAGTCATTCCGGGACAGGGAATGAAGCTTTCTTT. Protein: CASSHSGTGNEAFF.

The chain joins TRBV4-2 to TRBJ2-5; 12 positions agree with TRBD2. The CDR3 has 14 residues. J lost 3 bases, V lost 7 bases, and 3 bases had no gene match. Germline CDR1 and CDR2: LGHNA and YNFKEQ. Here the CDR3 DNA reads TGTGCCAGCAACCCTAGCGGGGGGGAAGAGACCCAGTACTTC. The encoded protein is CASNPSGGEETQYF.